This T cell receptor (beta chain) was documented in a study of T cells in Graves' hyperthyroidism and ophthalmopathy. Study-level background: Peripheral blood specimens were obtained at initial diagnosis, prior to any treatment.

Study conclusions and caveats: Before onset, by a median of approximately 5.9 months, the model predicted ophthalmopathy.

The study excluded patients with uncontrolled infection, other autoimmune disease, pregnancy or lactation. RNA transcripts served as the template for amplifying TCR beta CDR3 regions. Carried out on the TCR CDR3, a first-round RT-PCR used the HTBI primer set. Each CDR3 protein gets one entry after TCRdb re-called the multiplex PCR reads with MiXCR. The top ten clones hold 7.9% of a sample with about 290,000 distinct CDR3 sequences, roughly 15% of them seen once. This clonotype has more than one count but fewer than ten. Its target is unknown. The sequence derives from a woman in her thirties or forties with Graves' hyperthyroidism. Sequenced input: blood.

DNA for the CDR3: TGTGCCAGTAGTCCCTCCGGGACCGTCCACAATGAGCAGTTCTTC. This sequence encodes CASSPSGTVHNEQFF. The chain employs TRBV19 and TRBJ2-1; either TRBD1 or TRBD2 may supply D (5 bases each). Trimming took 5 bases from V and 5 from J, leaving 16 bases between them. The CDR3 length is 15 residues. In germline, CDR1 is LNHDA, CDR2 SQIVND (reference sequence).